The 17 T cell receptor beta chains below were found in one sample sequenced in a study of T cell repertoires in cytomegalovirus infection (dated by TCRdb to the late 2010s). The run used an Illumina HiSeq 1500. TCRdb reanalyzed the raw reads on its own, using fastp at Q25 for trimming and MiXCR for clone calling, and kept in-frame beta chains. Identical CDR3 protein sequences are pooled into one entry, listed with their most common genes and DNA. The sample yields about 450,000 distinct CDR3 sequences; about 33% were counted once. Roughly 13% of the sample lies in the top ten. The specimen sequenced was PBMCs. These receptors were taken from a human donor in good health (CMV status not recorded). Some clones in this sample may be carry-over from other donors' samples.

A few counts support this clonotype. The CDR3 loop reads CASTLSGGGTGELFF. The DNA of the CDR3 is TGTGCCAGCACCCTAAGCGGGGGAGGTACCGGGGAGCTGTTTTTT. The chain is built from TRBV6-5 and TRBJ2-2; TRBD2 matches at 8 bases. V shed 7 bases, J shed 5 bases, and the junction held 9 bases outside the gene matches. The germline gives CDR1 MNHEY, CDR2 SVGAGI. This CDR3 is 15 amino acids long.

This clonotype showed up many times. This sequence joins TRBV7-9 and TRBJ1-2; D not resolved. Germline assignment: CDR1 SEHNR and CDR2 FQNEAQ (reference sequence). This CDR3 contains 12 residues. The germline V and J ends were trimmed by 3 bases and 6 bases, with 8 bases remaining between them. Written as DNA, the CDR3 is TGTGCCAGCAGCTTCGGGTCCCATGGCTACACCTTC. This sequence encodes CASSFGSHGYTF.

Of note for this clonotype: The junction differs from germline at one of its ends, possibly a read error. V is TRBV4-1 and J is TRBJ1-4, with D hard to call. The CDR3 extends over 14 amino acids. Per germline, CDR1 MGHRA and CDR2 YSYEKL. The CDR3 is CASSFARFNEKLSF. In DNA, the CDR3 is TGCGCCAGCAGCTTTGCCAGGTTTAATGAAAAACTGTCTTTT.

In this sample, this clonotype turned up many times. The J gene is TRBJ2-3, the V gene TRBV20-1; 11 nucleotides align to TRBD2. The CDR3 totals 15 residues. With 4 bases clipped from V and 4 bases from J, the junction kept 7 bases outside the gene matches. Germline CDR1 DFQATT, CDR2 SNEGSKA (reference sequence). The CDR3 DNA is TGCAGTGCTAAGCCTAGCGGGGGGCCCGCAGATACGCAGTATTTT. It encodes CSAKPSGGPADTQYF.

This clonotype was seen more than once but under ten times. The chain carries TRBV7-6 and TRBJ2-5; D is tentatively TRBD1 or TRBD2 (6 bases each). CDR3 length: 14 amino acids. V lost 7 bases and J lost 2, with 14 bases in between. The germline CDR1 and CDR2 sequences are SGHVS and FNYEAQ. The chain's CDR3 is CASIKGGPQETQYF. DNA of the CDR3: TGTGCCAGCATCAAAGGGGGGCCTCAAGAGACCCAGTACTTC.

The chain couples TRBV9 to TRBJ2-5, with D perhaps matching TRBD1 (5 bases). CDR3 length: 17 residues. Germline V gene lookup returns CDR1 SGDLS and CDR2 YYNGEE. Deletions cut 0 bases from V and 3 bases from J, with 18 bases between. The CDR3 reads CASSVGTRVSVEETQYF. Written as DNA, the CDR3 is TGTGCCAGCAGCGTAGGAACCAGGGTTTCCGTCGAAGAGACCCAGTACTTC.

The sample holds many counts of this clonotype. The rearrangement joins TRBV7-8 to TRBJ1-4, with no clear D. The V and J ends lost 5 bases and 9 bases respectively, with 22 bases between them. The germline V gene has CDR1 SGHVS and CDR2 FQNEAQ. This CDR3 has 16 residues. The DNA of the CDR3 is TGTGCCAGCAGCCTAGACCGCTCTTTGGGTTCCCAAAAACTGTTTTTT. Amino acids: CASSLDRSLGSQKLFF.

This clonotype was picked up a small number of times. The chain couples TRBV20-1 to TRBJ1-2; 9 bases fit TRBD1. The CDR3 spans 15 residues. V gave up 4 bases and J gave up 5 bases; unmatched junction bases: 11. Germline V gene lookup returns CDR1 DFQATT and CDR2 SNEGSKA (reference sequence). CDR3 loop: CSANRGTGKGYGYTF. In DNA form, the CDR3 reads TGCAGTGCTAATCGGGGGACAGGGAAAGGGTATGGCTACACCTTC.

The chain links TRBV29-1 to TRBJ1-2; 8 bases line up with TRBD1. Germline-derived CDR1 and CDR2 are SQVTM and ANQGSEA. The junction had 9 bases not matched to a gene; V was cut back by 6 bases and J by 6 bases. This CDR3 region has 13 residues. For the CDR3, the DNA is TGCAGCGTCGGCGAGGGACAGGTGGATGGCTACACCTTC. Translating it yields CSVGEGQVDGYTF.

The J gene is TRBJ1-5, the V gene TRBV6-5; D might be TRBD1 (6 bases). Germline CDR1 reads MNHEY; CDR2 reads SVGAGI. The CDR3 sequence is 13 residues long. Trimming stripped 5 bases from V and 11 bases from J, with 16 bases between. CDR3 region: CASSTGSGESQHF. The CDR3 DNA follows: TGTGCCAGCAGTACAGGGTCCGGAGAATCCCAGCATTTT.

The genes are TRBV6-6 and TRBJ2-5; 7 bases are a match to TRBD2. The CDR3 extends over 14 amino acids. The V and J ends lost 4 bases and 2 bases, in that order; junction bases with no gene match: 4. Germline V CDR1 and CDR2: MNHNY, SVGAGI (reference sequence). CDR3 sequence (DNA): TGTGCCAGCAGTTGGGCTAGCGGACAAGAGACCCAGTACTTC. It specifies CASSWASGQETQYF.

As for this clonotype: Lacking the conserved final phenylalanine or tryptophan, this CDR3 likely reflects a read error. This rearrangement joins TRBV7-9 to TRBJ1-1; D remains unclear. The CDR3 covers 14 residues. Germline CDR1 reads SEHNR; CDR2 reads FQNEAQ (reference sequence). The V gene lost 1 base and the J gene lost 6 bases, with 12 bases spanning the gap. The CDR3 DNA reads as TGTGCCAGCAGCTTAGTGGTGCGGGTCTCTGAAGCTTTCTGT. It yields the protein CASSLVVRVSEAFC.

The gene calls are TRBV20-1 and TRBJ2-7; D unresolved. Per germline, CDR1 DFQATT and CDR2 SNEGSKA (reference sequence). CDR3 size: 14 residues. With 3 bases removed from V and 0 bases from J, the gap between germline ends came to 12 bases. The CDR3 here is CSARDRRSSYEQYF. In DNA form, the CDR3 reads TGCAGTGCTAGGGACCGCAGGAGCTCCTACGAGCAGTACTTC.

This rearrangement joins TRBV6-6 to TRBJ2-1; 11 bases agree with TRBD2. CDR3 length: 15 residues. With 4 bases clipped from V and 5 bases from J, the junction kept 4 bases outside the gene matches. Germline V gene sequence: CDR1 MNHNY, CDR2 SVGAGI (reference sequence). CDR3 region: CASSSSGGFHNEQFF. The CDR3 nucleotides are TGTGCCAGCAGTTCTAGCGGGGGGTTCCACAATGAGCAGTTCTTC.

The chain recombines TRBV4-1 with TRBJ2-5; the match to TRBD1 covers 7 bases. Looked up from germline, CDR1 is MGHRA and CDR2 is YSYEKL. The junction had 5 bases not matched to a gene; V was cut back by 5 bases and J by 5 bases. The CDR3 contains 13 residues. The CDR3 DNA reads TGCGCCAGCAGCTACGGGACAGTCGAGACCCAGTACTTC. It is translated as CASSYGTVETQYF.

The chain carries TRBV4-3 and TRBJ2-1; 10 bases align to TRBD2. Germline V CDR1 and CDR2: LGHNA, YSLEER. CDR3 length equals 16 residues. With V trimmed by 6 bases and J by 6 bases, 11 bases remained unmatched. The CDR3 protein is CASSPNSGGAPNEQFF. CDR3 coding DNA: TGCGCCAGCAGTCCTAACAGCGGGGGGGCTCCCAATGAGCAGTTCTTC.

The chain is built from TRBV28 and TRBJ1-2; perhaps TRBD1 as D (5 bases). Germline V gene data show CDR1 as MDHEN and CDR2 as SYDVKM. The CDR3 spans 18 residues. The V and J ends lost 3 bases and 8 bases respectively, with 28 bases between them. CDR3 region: CASSLLGAGSTGTGGYTF. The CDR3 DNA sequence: TGTGCCAGCAGTTTGCTCGGGGCAGGGTCGACGGGGACGGGAGGCTACACCTTC.